Shown below are 6 T cell receptor beta chains from a single sample sequenced in a study of Ad26.COV2.S vaccination and SARS-CoV-2 variants. Measured with immunoSEQ multiplex PCR; TCRdb has only the in-frame clones, and not every one. The sample carries approximately 350,000 clones, 80% to 90% recorded once. Described treatment: some 20 received Ad26.COV2.S at low or high dose, single or two shots; a few received placebo; per-sample allocation not given. Samples came from day 63 after the first vaccine or placebo injection. The sample in question was peripheral blood, obtained in a trial of Ad26.COV2.S vaccine versus placebo. The receptors stem from a person between 18 and 59 years old who received the Ad26.COV2.S COVID-19 vaccine or a placebo.

The chain combines TRBV18 with TRBJ2-5; 10 bases align to TRBD2. The CDR3 is made up of 15 amino acids. V lost 3 bases, J lost 5 bases, and 6 bases stayed unmatched. CDR1 is KGHSH and CDR2 is LQKENI in the germline V gene. The CDR3 loop is CASSPVGTSVETQYF. The CDR3 DNA is TGTGCCAGCTCACCGGTTGGGACTAGCGTTGAGACCCAGTACTTC.

This chain connects TRBV27 to TRBJ1-2; D unresolved. The CDR3 is 12 residues long. From germline, CDR1 is MNHEY and CDR2 SMNVEV (reference sequence). Trimming shortened V by 8 bases and J by 4 bases, and 11 bases separated the two germline ends. The CDR3 nucleotides read TGTGCCAGCCTTCAGGCCGGCTATGGCTACACCTTC. It is translated as CASLQAGYGYTF.

The gene calls are TRBV9 and TRBJ1-1, with D perhaps TRBD1 (6 bases). Trimming stripped 3 bases from V and 5 bases from J, with 14 bases between. This CDR3 is built from 14 residues. CDR1 and CDR2 (germline): SGDLS, YYNGEE. The CDR3 region is CASSGFRGSTEAFF. CDR3 bases: TGTGCCAGCAGCGGTTTCAGGGGAAGTACTGAAGCTTTCTTT.

The J gene is TRBJ1-6, the V gene TRBV4-1; D gene unclear. The CDR3 runs to 12 residues. CDR1 is MGHRA, CDR2 YSYEKL, per germline. V gave up 4 bases and J gave up 7 bases, with 5 bases separating them. CDR3 nucleotide sequence: TGCGCCAGCAGCCGGGAGAATTCACCCCTCCACTTT. It codes for CASSRENSPLHF.

The DNA of the CDR3 is TGTGCTAGTGGTTTCGGGGGGCCTGGAAACACCATATATTTT. It specifies CASGFGGPGNTIYF. J is TRBJ1-3 and V is TRBV12-5, with D perhaps TRBD1 (6 bases). Germline loops: CDR1 LGHNT, CDR2 FRNRAP. The CDR3 extends over 14 amino acids. V lost 3 bases, J lost 2 bases, and 8 bases lay in between.

This chain connects TRBV4-1 to TRBJ1-2, with a possible D match to TRBD1 (5 bases). V lost 4 bases and J lost 4, with 13 bases in between. CDR1 and CDR2 from the germline V gene are MGHRA and YSYEKL. The CDR3 loop spans 14 amino acids. CDR3 sequence (DNA): TGCGCCAGCAGCCCCCCGGGGGTGGGCTATGGCTACACCTTC. Translation gives CASSPPGVGYGYTF.